This T cell receptor beta chain was captured in a study of T cell responses to AZD1222 COVID-19 vaccine. Pooling was applied to second doses at about 4 or about 12 weeks. Broader study findings: Vaccine-related CD4 TCRs covered spike, predominating at 160-218 and 743-854. Seropositive at baseline were only a handful of AZD1222 recipients. Clonal diversity may have been underestimated, and the donors were mostly white British, with more females than males.

This CDR3 comprises 16 residues. V was pared by 4 bases and J by 4 bases, with 17 bases between. Germline values: CDR1 LNHDA, CDR2 SQIVND (reference sequence). Some clones are missing from TCRdb's copy, which holds only in-frame ones; the method was immunoSEQ multiplex PCR. This sample yields roughly 13,000 clones, of which approximately 84% are seen a single time; around two fifths belongs to the top ten. This clone was detected only a few times. Its antigen remains unknown. Sample: peripheral blood, taken 28 days after the second AZD1222 dose. The rearrangement uses TRBV19 and TRBJ1-5, with D hard to call. The clonotype was recovered from an adult who received the AZD1222 COVID-19 vaccine. The CDR3 DNA reads TGTGCCAGTAGTACGGGCTCTAAGGATGTGAATCAGCCCCAGCATTTT. Its protein is CASSTGSKDVNQPQHF.